These T cell receptor beta chains were read from a single sample in a study of blood T cell repertoires in COVID-19. Assay: immunoSEQ multiplex PCR; the TCRdb copy retains only in-frame clones and omits some. The repertoire has approximately 250,000 clones, more than 75% of them found once; the top ten carry around 1.5%. Material for sequencing was peripheral blood. These receptors came from a woman aged 60-75 years who had recovered from COVID-19. The CDR3 runs from the conserved cysteine through the conserved F or W. Each record gives: CDR3 length, J gene, V gene, D gene, clone size, CDR3 DNA, CDR3 protein. A D gene is named only where the DNA matches it firmly. Not every row has a clone size; where given, it reads once, few, many or a size class.

12 | TRBJ2-5 | TRBV5-1 | - | - | TGCGCCAGCACTGGTCAGGCGGAGACCCAGTACTTC | CASTGQAETQYF
19 | TRBJ1-2 | TRBV7-8 | - | - | TGTGCCAGCAGCTTATTTCTTGTAAAAACGGGGAGGGAGCAATATGGCTACACCTTC | CASSLFLVKTGREQYGYTF
15 | TRBJ2-7 | TRBV4-1 | TRBD1 | once | TGCGCCAGCAGCCAAGGACAGGGCAGCTCCTACGAGCAGTACTTC | CASSQGQGSSYEQYF
14 | TRBJ2-1 | TRBV6-5 | - | - | TGTGCCAGCAGTTACCAGGGGAAAGAAAATGAGCAGTTCTTC | CASSYQGKENEQFF
16 | TRBJ2-7 | TRBV19 | - | - | TGTGCCAGTAGTCCAGGATCAGGGGCTACCTCCTACGAGCAGTACTTC | CASSPGSGATSYEQYF
14 | TRBJ2-5 | TRBV5-6 | - | - | TGTGCCAGCAGCCAGCCCGGGGTGAGAGAGACCCAGTACTTC | CASSQPGVRETQYF
16 | TRBJ2-7 | TRBV5-4 | - | - | TGTGCCAGCAGCCGCCAAGCTTCGGGGAGCTCCTACGAGCAGTACTTC | CASSRQASGSSYEQYF
16 | TRBJ1-6 | TRBV9 | TRBD1 | - | TGTGCCAGCAGCGTAGGGAGGAGACAGGGGGGTTCACCCCTCCACTTT | CASSVGRRQGGSPLHF
16 | TRBJ2-2 | TRBV2 | - | - | TGTGCCAGCAGCCCCAGGGGAGGGAGGTACACCGGGGAGCTGTTTTTT | CASSPRGGRYTGELFF
17 | TRBJ2-7 | TRBV6-2/TRBV6-3 | TRBD2 | - | TGTGCCAGCAGTCGTGGACAGATAATGGGACTAGTCGGCGAGCAGTACTTC | CASSRGQIMGLVGEQYF
18 | TRBJ2-2 | TRBV6-1 | - | - | TGTGCCAGCAGTGCCAAATTGGGGCAAGGAAGGTACGCCGGGGAGCTGTTTTTT | CASSAKLGQGRYAGELFF
18 | TRBJ1-2 | TRBV6-2/TRBV6-3 | - | - | TGTGCCAGCAGTTCAGAGGCCAACAGGGCCCTCTTTAACTATGGCTACACCTTC | CASSSEANRALFNYGYTF
16 | TRBJ1-1 | TRBV15 | - | - | TGTGCCACCCGTAGCGCCGGCAGGGGAATGAACACTGAAGCTTTCTTT | CATRSAGRGMNTEAFF
15 | TRBJ2-7 | TRBV6-2/TRBV6-3 | TRBD1 | once | TGTGCCAGCAGTTACTCTCTAGGGACAGCCTACGAGCAGTACTTC | CASSYSLGTAYEQYF
16 | TRBJ2-7 | TRBV5-1 | TRBD2 | - | TGCGCCAGCAGCGGGGAGGCGGGGGGCTCAGCCTACGAGCAGTACTTC | CASSGEAGGSAYEQYF
11 | TRBJ1-2 | TRBV19 | - | once | TGTGCCAGTAGTATGGGAGGTGGCTACACCTTC | CASSMGGGYTF
17 | TRBJ1-2 | TRBV21-1 | - | - | TGTGCCAGCAGCAAAGCACGGACAGGGGTGGGTAACTATGGCTACACCTTC | CASSKARTGVGNYGYTF
14 | TRBJ2-7 | TRBV5-1 | - | few | TGCGCCAGCAGCTTTTTTGGTAACGAGGACGAGCAGTACTTC | CASSFFGNEDEQYF
13 | TRBJ2-3 | TRBV25-1 | - | few | TGTGCCAGCAGTGACCACTACACAGATACGCAGTATTTT | CASSDHYTDTQYF
16 | TRBJ1-2 | TRBV5-1 | TRBD1 | - | TGCGCCAGCAGCTTGGGGGCCGGGACAGGGCTGGATGGCTACACCTTC | CASSLGAGTGLDGYTF
17 | TRBJ1-3 | TRBV14 | - | - | TGTGCCAGCAGCCAAGCCCTCAGGGCTGGCTCTGGAAACACCATATATTTT | CASSQALRAGSGNTIYF
15 | TRBJ1-2 | TRBV5-4 | TRBD1 | - | TGTGCCAGCAGAAGCCCGGGACAGGCACTAAGTGGCTACACCTTC | CASRSPGQALSGYTF
15 | TRBJ1-3 | TRBV3-1/TRBV3-2 | - | - | TGTGCCAGCAGCCAAGGGACAAGGTCTGGAAACACCATATATTTT | CASSQGTRSGNTIYF
12 | TRBJ2-7 | TRBV9 | TRBD2 | - | TGTGCCAGCAGCCCCACGGGGGGCGAGCAGTACTTC | CASSPTGGEQYF
16 | TRBJ2-6 | TRBV6-6 | TRBD2 | - | TGTGCCAGCAGTTGGGGGGGGAGCTCTGGGGCCAACGTCCTGACTTTC | CASSWGGSSGANVLTF
15 | TRBJ2-1 | TRBV5-4 | - | once | TGTGCCAGCAGCTTGGGACAGCTTTCCTACAATGAGCAGTTCTTC | CASSLGQLSYNEQFF
14 | TRBJ1-3 | TRBV10-3 | TRBD1 | few | TGTGCCATGAGAGACAGGGGCTCTGGAAACACCATATATTTT | CAMRDRGSGNTIYF
15 | TRBJ2-7 | TRBV2 | TRBD2 | once | TGTGCCAGCAGCGCAGGGACTAGCGGGGGGTACGAGCAGTACTTC | CASSAGTSGGYEQYF
17 | TRBJ2-5 | TRBV4-1 | TRBD2 | - | TGCGCCAGCAGCCAGTCGACCGATAGCGGGGTTGTGGAGACCCAGTACTTC | CASSQSTDSGVVETQYF
18 | TRBJ1-3 | TRBV5-1 | TRBD1 | - | TGCGCCAGCAGCGATAGACAGGGGGCGAGCCGCTCTGGAAACACCATATATTTT | CASSDRQGASRSGNTIYF
14 | TRBJ1-5 | TRBV18 | - | few | TGTGCCAGCTCACCGGGGGGGGCCGGTCAGCCCCAGCATTTT | CASSPGGAGQPQHF
16 | TRBJ2-1 | TRBV23-1 | - | - | TGCGCCAGCAGTCAATCTCATCGTAGCTCCTACAATGAGCAGTTCTTC | CASSQSHRSSYNEQFF
19 | TRBJ2-4 | TRBV7-2 | TRBD1 | - | TGTGCCAGCAGCACACGAGGGACAGGTTGGATCCCAGACAAAAACATTCAGTACTTC | CASSTRGTGWIPDKNIQYF
15 | TRBJ1-4 | TRBV14 | - | - | TGTGCCAGCAGCCGGGCCGGCTCAGGAACTGAAAAACTGTTTTTT | CASSRAGSGTEKLFF
12 | TRBJ1-2 | TRBV29-1 | TRBD1 | - | TGCAGCTTAACACCGGGACAGGGGTCCTACACCTTC | CSLTPGQGSYTF
15 | TRBJ2-7 | TRBV6-1 | TRBD2 | - | TGTGCCAGCAGTGAGGGACTAGCGGTTTTCTACGAGCAGTACTTC | CASSEGLAVFYEQYF
13 | TRBJ1-4 | TRBV19 | - | - | TGTGCCAGTAGTATCGGGGGAAATGAAAAACTGTTTTTT | CASSIGGNEKLFF
14 | TRBJ2-7 | TRBV11-2 | TRBD1 | few | TGTGCCAGCAGCAGAGATAGGGGGCCCAGCGAGCAGTACTTC | CASSRDRGPSEQYF
15 | TRBJ1-2 | TRBV24-1 | - | - | TGTGCCACCAGTGACACCAGGGACCGGGGGGTCGACTACACCTTC | CATSDTRDRGVDYTF
13 | TRBJ1-2 | TRBV7-2 | - | - | TGTGCCAGCAGCTTAGCTCGGGACTCCGGCTACACCTTC | CASSLARDSGYTF
19 | TRBJ2-2 | TRBV4-1 | TRBD2 | - | TGCGCCAGCAGCCAAGATATCATCCGAGCGGGGGCCGGGACCGGGGAGCTGTTTTTT | CASSQDIIRAGAGTGELFF
13 | TRBJ1-1 | TRBV7-2 | - | - | TGTGCCAGCAGCTTTACTACGAACACTGAAGCTTTCTTT | CASSFTTNTEAFF
14 | TRBJ1-1 | TRBV27 | - | - | TGTGCCAGCAGTTTAAATGGGGGAGGTGGTGAAGCTTTCTTT | CASSLNGGGGEAFF
15 | TRBJ1-4 | TRBV3-1/TRBV3-2 | - | - | TGTGCCAGCAGCCTACAGGGTAGGCTGTCTGAAAAACTGTTTTTT | CASSLQGRLSEKLFF
14 | TRBJ1-2 | TRBV6-1 | - | - | TGTGCCAGCAGTGAACGAACAGTTAACTATGGCTACACCTTC | CASSERTVNYGYTF
15 | TRBJ1-1 | TRBV19 | TRBD1 | - | TGTGCCAGTAGTATAGGTGGAGGGGGCGCAACTGAAGCTTTCTTT | CASSIGGGGATEAFF
13 | TRBJ1-2 | TRBV5-1 | - | - | TGCGCCAGCAGCCCGGACTGGGCCTATGGCTACACCTTC | CASSPDWAYGYTF
14 | TRBJ2-5 | TRBV5-1 | - | - | TGCGCCAGCAGCTTGATTGCAGATCAAGAGACCCAGTACTTC | CASSLIADQETQYF
14 | TRBJ1-2 | TRBV7-9 | TRBD1 | once | TGTGCCAGCAGCCGTCCGGGACAGGCGGCGGGCTACACCTTC | CASSRPGQAAGYTF
14 | TRBJ1-2 | TRBV2 | TRBD1 | - | TGTGCCAGCAGGAGGACAGGGACCAACTATGGCTACACCTTC | CASRRTGTNYGYTF
16 | TRBJ1-1 | TRBV18 | TRBD1 | - | TGTGCCAGCTCACCACAACAGGGGGCGCGTGGCACTGAAGCTTTCTTT | CASSPQQGARGTEAFF
15 | TRBJ2-1 | TRBV7-2 | TRBD2 | - | TGTGCCAGCAGCTTCTCGCGGGGGGCTAGCGGACCGCAGTTCTTC | CASSFSRGASGPQFF
16 | TRBJ2-7 | TRBV19 | TRBD1 | - | TGTGCCAGTAGTAGGCCCATGGGACAGAGCTCCTACGAGCAGTACTTC | CASSRPMGQSSYEQYF
17 | TRBJ2-3 | TRBV19 | TRBD2 | - | TGTGCCAGTAGTCTCAGAGGCAGCGGGGGGGCGACAGATACGCAGTATTTT | CASSLRGSGGATDTQYF
18 | TRBJ1-2 | TRBV28 | - | - | TGTGCCAGCAGTTTCCCCACCCGGTTTCAGGGGTCTCACTATGGCTACACCTTC | CASSFPTRFQGSHYGYTF
13 | TRBJ1-2 | TRBV4-1 | TRBD1 | - | TGCGCCAGCAGCCAGGAGAACAGGGGTGGCTACACCTTC | CASSQENRGGYTF
12 | TRBJ2-7 | TRBV7-9 | - | few | TGTGCCAGCAGCGCGATCCCCTACGAGCAGTACTTC | CASSAIPYEQYF
18 | TRBJ1-1 | TRBV5-1 | TRBD1 | - | TGCGCCAGCACAAAAGTCGCCACTACAGGGACAGGGGGCACTGAAGCTTTCTTT | CASTKVATTGTGGTEAFF